This T cell receptor beta chain was recorded in a study of blood T cell repertoires in COVID-19. How the authors handled the data: For nucleated cells, counts were estimated from reference gene primer amplification. Generated by immunoSEQ multiplex PCR, the TCRdb table keeps only in-frame clones and is missing some. That table is the source of V, J and clone size, and D and trimming were worked out from the DNA. The table records about 410,000 clones, 75% to 90% of them present only once. The V gene's germline CDR1 is MGHRA and CDR2 YSYEKL. The CDR3 loop spans 18 amino acids. V lost 0 bases and J 6 bases, leaving 18 bases between the germline ends.

The J gene is TRBJ1-6, the V gene TRBV4-1, with D perhaps matching TRBD1 (6 bases). The receptor comes from a woman aged 40 to 50 with COVID-19, enrolled during active disease. Sequencing input: peripheral blood. This CDR3 reads CASSQESGGGNRNSPLHF. The CDR3 region has the DNA TGCGCCAGCAGCCAAGAAAGCGGGGGCGGGAACCGTAATTCACCCCTCCACTTT.